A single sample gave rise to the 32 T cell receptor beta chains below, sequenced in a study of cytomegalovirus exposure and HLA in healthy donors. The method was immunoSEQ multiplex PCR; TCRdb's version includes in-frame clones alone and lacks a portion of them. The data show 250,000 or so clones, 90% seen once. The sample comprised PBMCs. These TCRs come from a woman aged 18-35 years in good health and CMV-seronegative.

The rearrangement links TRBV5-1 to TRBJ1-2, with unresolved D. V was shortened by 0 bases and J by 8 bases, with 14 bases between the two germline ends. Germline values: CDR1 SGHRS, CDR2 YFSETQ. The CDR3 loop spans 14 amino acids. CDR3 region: CASSLAEGVGGYTF. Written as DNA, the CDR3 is TGCGCCAGCAGCTTGGCCGAGGGAGTGGGAGGCTACACCTTC.

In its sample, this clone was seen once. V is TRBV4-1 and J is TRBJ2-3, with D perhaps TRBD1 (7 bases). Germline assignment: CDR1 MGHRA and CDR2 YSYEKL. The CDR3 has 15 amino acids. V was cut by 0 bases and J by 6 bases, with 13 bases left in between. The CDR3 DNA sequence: TGCGCCAGCAGCCAAGATCTAGCGACAGGGGATACGCAGTATTTT. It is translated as CASSQDLATGDTQYF.

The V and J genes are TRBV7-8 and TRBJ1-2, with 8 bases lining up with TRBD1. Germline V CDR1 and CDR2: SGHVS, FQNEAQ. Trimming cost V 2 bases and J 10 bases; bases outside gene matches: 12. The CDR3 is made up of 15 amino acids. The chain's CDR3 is CASSLLGSDRGLYTF. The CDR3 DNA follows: TGTGCCAGCAGCTTATTGGGGTCCGACAGGGGCCTCTACACCTTC.

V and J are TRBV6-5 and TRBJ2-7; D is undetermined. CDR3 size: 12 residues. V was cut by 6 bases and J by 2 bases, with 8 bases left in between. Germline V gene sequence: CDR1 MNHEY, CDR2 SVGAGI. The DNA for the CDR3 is TGTGCCAGCAGCCACTTAGCCTACGAGCAGTACGTC. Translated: CASSHLAYEQYV.

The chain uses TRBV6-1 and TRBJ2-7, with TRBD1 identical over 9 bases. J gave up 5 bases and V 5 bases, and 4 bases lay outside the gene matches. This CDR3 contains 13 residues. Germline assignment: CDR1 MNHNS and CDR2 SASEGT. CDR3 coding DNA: TGTGCCAGCAGTCGAGACAGGGGGGACGAGCAGTACTTC. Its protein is CASSRDRGDEQYF.

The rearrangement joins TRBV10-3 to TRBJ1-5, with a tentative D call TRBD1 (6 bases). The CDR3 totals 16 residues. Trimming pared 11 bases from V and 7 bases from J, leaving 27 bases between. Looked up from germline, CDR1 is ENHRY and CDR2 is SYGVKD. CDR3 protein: CASSEGDPLSGQPQHF. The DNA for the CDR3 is TGTGCCTCCTCTGAGGGGGACCCATTATCAGGGCAGCCCCAGCATTTT.

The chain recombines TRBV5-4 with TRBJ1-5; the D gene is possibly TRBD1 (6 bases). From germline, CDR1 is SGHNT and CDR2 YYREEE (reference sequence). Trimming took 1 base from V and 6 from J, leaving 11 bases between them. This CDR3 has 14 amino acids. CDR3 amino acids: CASSLRGAGQPQHF. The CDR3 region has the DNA TGTGCCAGCAGCTTGCGGGGGGCTGGTCAGCCCCAGCATTTT.

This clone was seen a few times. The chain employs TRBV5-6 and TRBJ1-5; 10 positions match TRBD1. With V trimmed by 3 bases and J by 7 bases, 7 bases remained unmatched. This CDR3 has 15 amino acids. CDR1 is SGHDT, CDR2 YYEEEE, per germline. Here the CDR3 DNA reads TGTGCCAGCAGCTCCGGGACAGGGGATTGGCAGCCCCAGCATTTT. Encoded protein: CASSSGTGDWQPQHF.

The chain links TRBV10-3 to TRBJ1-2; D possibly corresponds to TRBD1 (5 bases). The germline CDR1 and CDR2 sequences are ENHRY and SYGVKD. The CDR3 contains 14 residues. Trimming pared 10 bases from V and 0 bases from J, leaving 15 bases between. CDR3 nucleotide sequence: TGTGCCACCAAGCCGGGGGATGCTAACTATGGCTACACCTTC. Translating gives CATKPGDANYGYTF.

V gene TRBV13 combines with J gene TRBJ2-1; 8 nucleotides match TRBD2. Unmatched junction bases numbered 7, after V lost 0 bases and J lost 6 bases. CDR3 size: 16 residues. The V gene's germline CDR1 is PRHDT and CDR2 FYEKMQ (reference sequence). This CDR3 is CASSLGPRGAGNEQFF. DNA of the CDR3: TGTGCCAGCAGCTTAGGCCCGCGGGGGGCGGGCAATGAGCAGTTCTTC.

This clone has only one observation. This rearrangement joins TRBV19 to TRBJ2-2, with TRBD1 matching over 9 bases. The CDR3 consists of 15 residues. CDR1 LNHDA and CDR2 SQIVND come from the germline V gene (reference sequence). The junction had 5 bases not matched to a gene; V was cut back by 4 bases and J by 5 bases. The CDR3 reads CASSRDRERTGELFF. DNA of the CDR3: TGTGCCAGTAGTAGGGACAGGGAGAGGACCGGGGAGCTGTTTTTT.

Here the CDR3 DNA reads TGCGCCAGCAGCCAGACTTCCTGGGACAACCAAGATACGCAGTATTTT. Its translation is CASSQTSWDNQDTQYF. This sequence joins TRBV4-3 and TRBJ2-3, with TRBD1 as a possible D gene (6 bases). CDR3 length: 16 amino acids. Trimming stripped 3 bases from V and 5 bases from J, with 18 bases between. Germline V gene sequence: CDR1 LGHNA, CDR2 YSLEER.

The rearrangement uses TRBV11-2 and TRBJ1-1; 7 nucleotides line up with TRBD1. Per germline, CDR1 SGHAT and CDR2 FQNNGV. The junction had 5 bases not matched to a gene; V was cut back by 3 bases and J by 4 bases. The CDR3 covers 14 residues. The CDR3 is CASSFDRVGTEAFF. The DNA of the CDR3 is TGTGCCAGCAGCTTTGACAGGGTGGGCACTGAAGCTTTCTTT. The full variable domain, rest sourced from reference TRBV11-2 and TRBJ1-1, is EAGVAQSPRYKIIEKRQSVAFWCNPISGHATLYWYQQILGQGPKLLIQFQNNGVVDDSQLPKDRFSAERLKGVDSTLKIQPAKLEDSAVYLCASSFDRVGTEAFFGQGTRLTVV.

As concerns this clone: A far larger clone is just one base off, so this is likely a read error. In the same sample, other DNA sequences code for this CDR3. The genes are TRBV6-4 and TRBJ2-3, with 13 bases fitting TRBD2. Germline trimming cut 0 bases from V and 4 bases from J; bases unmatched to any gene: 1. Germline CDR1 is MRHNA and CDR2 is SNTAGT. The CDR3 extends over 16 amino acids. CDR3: CASSDSTSGGADTQYF. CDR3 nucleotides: TGTGCCAGCAGTGACTCTACTAGCGGGGGGGCAGATACGCAGTATTTT.

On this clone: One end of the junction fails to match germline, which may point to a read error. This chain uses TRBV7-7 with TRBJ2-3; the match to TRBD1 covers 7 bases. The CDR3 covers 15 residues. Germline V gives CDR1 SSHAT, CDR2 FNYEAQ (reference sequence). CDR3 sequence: CASSPGTASTDTQYF. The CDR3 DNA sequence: TGTGCTAGCAGCCCGGGGACAGCTTCCACAGATACGCAGTATTTT.

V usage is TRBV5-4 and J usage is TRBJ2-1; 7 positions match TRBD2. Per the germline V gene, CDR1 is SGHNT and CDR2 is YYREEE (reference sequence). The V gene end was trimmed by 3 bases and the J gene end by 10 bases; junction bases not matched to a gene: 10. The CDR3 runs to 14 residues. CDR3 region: CASSSGGTLREQFF. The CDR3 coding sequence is TGTGCCAGCAGCTCCGGGGGGACGCTTCGGGAGCAGTTCTTC.

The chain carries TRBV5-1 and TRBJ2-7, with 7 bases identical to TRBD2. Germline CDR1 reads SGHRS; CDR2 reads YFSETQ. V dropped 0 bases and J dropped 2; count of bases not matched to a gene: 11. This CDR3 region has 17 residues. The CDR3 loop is CASSLGIASGKTYEQYV. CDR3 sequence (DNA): TGCGCCAGCAGCTTGGGTATAGCTAGCGGAAAAACCTACGAGCAGTACGTC.

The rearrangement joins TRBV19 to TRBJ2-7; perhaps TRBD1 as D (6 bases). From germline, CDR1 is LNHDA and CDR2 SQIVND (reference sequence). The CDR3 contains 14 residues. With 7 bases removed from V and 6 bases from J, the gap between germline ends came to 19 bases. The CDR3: CASNASGAKGEQYF. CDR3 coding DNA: TGTGCCAGTAATGCGTCAGGGGCTAAGGGCGAGCAGTACTTC.

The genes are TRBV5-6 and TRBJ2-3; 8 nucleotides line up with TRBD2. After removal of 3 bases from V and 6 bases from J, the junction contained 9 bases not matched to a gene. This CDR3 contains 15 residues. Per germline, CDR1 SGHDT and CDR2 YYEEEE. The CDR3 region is CASSSRGGISDTQYF. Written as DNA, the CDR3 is TGTGCCAGCAGCTCCCGGGGGGGCATCTCTGATACGCAGTATTTT.

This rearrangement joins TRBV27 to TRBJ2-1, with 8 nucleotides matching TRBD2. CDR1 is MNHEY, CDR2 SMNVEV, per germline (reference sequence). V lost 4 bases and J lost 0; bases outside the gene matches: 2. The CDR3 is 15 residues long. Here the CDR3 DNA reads TGTGCCAGCAGTTCCGGGACTAGCTCCTACAATGAGCAGTTCTTC. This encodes CASSSGTSSYNEQFF.

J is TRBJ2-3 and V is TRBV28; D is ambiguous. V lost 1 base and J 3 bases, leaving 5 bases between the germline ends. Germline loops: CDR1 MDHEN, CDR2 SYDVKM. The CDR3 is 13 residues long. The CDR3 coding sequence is TGTGCCAGCAGTTTATATAGTACAGATACGCAGTATTTT. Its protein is CASSLYSTDTQYF.

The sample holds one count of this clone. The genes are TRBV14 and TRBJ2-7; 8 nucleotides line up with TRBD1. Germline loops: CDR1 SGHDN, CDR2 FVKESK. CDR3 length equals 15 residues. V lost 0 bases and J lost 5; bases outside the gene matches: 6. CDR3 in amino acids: CASSQDAGGFDEQYF. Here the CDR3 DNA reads TGTGCCAGCAGCCAAGATGCAGGGGGCTTTGACGAGCAGTACTTC.

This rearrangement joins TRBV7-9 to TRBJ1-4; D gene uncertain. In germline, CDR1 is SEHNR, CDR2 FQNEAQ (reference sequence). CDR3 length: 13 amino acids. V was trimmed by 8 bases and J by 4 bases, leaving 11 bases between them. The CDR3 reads CASEGRYNEKLFF. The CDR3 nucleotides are TGTGCCAGCGAGGGTAGATATAATGAAAAACTGTTTTTT.

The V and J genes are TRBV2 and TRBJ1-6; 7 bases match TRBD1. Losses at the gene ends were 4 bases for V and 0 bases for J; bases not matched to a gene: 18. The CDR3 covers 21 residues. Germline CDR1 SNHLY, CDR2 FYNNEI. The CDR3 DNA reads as TGTGCCAGCAGTGGTCTGAGTCTTGCAGGGGGTGAGAGCTCCTATAATTCACCCCTCCACTTT. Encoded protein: CASSGLSLAGGESSYNSPLHF.

CDR3 DNA: TGCGCCAGCAGCCCACAGGGGACTGGAAACACCATATATTTT. Translating gives CASSPQGTGNTIYF. The rearrangement joins TRBV5-1 to TRBJ1-3, with 7 bases that match TRBD1. The V gene end was trimmed by 4 bases and the J gene end by 2 bases; junction bases not matched to a gene: 3. The CDR3 is made up of 14 amino acids. Germline CDR1 reads SGHRS; CDR2 reads YFSETQ.

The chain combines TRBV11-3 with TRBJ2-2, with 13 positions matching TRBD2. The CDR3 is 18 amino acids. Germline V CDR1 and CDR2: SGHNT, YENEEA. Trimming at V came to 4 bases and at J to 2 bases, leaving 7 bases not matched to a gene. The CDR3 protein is CASSSGTSGAPNTGELFF. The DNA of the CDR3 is TGTGCCAGCAGCTCCGGGACTAGCGGGGCCCCAAACACCGGGGAGCTGTTTTTT.

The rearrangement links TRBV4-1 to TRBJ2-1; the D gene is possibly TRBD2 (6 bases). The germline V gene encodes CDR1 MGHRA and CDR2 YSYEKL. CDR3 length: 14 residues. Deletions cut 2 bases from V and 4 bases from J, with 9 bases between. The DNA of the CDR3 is TGCGCCAGCAGCCAATTGGGGACTTACAATGAGCAGTTCTTC. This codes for CASSQLGTYNEQFF.

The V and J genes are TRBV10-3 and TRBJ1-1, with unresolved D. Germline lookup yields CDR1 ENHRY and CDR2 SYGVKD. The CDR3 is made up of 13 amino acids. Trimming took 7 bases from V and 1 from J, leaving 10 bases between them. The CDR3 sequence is CAINYMENTEAFF. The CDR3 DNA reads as TGTGCCATCAACTATATGGAGAACACTGAAGCTTTCTTT.

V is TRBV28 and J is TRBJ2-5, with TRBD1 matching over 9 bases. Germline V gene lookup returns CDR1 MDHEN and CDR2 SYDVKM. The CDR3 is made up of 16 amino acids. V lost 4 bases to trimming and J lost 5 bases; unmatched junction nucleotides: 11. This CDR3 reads CASSSNRGRIGETQYF. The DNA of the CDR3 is TGTGCCAGCAGTTCGAACAGGGGGCGCATCGGCGAGACCCAGTACTTC.

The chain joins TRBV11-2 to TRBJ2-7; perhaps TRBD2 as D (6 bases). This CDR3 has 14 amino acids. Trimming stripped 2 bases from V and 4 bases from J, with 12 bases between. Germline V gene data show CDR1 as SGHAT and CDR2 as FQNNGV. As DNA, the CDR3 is TGTGCCAGCAGCTTACAGGCCGGGGGTTACGAGCAGTACTTC. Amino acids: CASSLQAGGYEQYF. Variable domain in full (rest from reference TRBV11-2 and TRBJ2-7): EAGVAQSPRYKIIEKRQSVAFWCNPISGHATLYWYQQILGQGPKLLIQFQNNGVVDDSQLPKDRFSAERLKGVDSTLKIQPAKLEDSAVYLCASSLQAGGYEQYFGPGTRLTVT.

The CDR3 sequence: CAIRTSGSYGGEQYF. The DNA for the CDR3 is TGTGCCATTAGGACTAGCGGGTCTTACGGGGGGGAGCAGTACTTC. This chain joins TRBV10-3 and TRBJ2-7; the match to TRBD2 covers 11 bases. The V and J ends lost 9 bases and 7 bases, in that order; junction bases with no gene match: 14. The CDR3 spans 15 residues. CDR1 and CDR2 (germline): ENHRY, SYGVKD.

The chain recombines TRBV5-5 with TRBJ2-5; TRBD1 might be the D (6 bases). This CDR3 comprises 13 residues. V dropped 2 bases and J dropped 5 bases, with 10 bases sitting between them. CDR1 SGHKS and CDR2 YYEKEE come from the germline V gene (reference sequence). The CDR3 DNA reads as TGTGCCAGCAGCTTCACAGGGATGGAGACCCAGTACTTC. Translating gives CASSFTGMETQYF.